Listed below are T cell receptor beta chains from one sample, sequenced in a study of response to subunit inactivated influenza vaccine. TCRdb called the RT-PCR reads again in MiXCR, with one record for every CDR3 protein. The table lists 150,000 or so distinct CDR3 sequences, approximately 11% of them singletons. The sample consisted of CD8+ T cells sorted from PBMCs, taken roughly 24 months after vaccination. These receptors all come from a man aged 50-75 years who received an inactivated influenza vaccine. CDR3s include the opening cysteine and the closing phenylalanine or tryptophan. The D gene is left open where the match is weak. Not all rows give a size; the values are once, few, many and, for expanded clones, a class.

v_gene	j_gene	abundance	d_gene	CDR3aa	CDR3nt
TRBV6-1	TRBJ1-1	few	TRBD1	CASSEASWTGTEAFF	TGTGCCAGCAGTGAAGCTAGCTGGACAGGCACTGAAGCTTTCTTT
TRBV5-1	TRBJ1-1	few	NA	CASSLVVQTNTEAFF	TGCGCCAGCAGCTTGGTTGTGCAGACTAACACTGAAGCTTTCTTT
TRBV5-1	TRBJ1-1	many	TRBD1	CASSGGTGGVTEAFF	TGCGCCAGCAGCGGCGGGACAGGGGGCGTAACTGAAGCTTTCTTT
TRBV6-1	TRBJ1-1	few	NA	CASTWGGGTEAFF	TGTGCCAGCACCTGGGGGGGGGGTACTGAAGCTTTCTTT
TRBV7-2	TRBJ2-7	few	NA	CASSPWGSTYEQYF	TGTGCCAGCAGCCCTTGGGGCAGTACCTACGAGCAGTACTTC
TRBV11-3	TRBJ1-2	NA	NA	CASTGGEGELGYGYTF	TGTGCCAGCACCGGGGGGGAGGGCGAGCTGGGCTATGGCTACACCTTC
TRBV12-3/TRBV12-4	TRBJ2-3	NA	NA	CASGPASSGTYADTQYF	TGTGCCAGCGGCCCAGCGAGTAGCGGTACTTACGCAGATACGCAGTATTTT
TRBV3-1	TRBJ2-7	NA	NA	CASSLFFGNSYEQYF	TGTGCCAGCAGCCTATTCTTCGGGAACTCCTACGAGCAGTACTTC
TRBV7-9	TRBJ2-7	NA	NA	CASSLNRDPTYEQYF	TGTGCCAGCAGCTTAAATAGGGATCCAACCTACGAGCAGTACTTC
TRBV15	TRBJ2-1	few	TRBD2	CATSRDPGLVLNEQFF	TGTGCCACCAGCAGAGACCCGGGACTAGTTTTAAATGAGCAGTTCTTC
TRBV7-2	TRBJ2-3	NA	NA	CASSLGVVATDTQYF	TGTGCCAGCAGCTTAGGGGTGGTAGCTACAGATACGCAGTATTTT
TRBV7-9	TRBJ2-2	few	NA	CASSTTGELFF	TGTGCCAGCAGCACCACCGGGGAGCTGTTTTTT
TRBV7-2	TRBJ1-2	NA	NA	CASSFEGTLNYGYTF	TGTGCCAGCAGCTTCGAGGGTACTTTAAACTATGGCTACACCTTC
TRBV12-3/TRBV12-4	TRBJ2-6	few	TRBD1	CASSFPGQFSGANVLTF	TGTGCCAGCAGTTTCCCGGGACAGTTCTCTGGGGCCAACGTCCTGACTTTC
TRBV3-1	TRBJ1-4	many	NA	CASSQAGSDEKLFF	TGTGCCAGCAGCCAAGCAGGGTCGGACGAAAAACTGTTTTTT
TRBV4-1	TRBJ2-1	NA	TRBD2	CASSQSGLADNEQFF	TGCGCCAGCAGCCAATCTGGACTAGCAGACAATGAGCAGTTCTTC
TRBV7-8	TRBJ2-2	many	TRBD1	CASSLDRGNTGELFF	TGTGCCAGCAGCCTGGACAGGGGAAACACCGGGGAGCTGTTTTTT
TRBV4-1	TRBJ2-3	NA	NA	CASSQDPTGTPTDTQYF	TGCGCCAGCAGCCAAGATCCCACTGGCACCCCCACAGATACGCAGTATTTT
TRBV2	TRBJ2-4	few	TRBD1	CASSEGYLTGENIQYF	TGTGCCAGCAGTGAGGGATACTTGACAGGGGAAAACATTCAGTACTTC
TRBV6-5	TRBJ2-3	few	NA	CASSYMDGSTDTQYF	TGTGCCAGCAGTTACATGGACGGTAGCACAGATACGCAGTATTTT
TRBV28	TRBJ1-4	NA	NA	CASSLWSSTNEKLFF	TGTGCCAGCAGTTTATGGTCGTCAACTAATGAAAAACTGTTTTTT
TRBV7-8	TRBJ2-5	few	NA	CASSFVTHQETQYF	TGTGCCAGCAGCTTCGTGACACACCAAGAGACCCAGTACTTC
TRBV12-3/TRBV12-4	TRBJ2-2	NA	NA	CANRRDANTGELFF	TGTGCCAACCGACGGGACGCGAACACCGGGGAGCTGTTTTTT
TRBV11-1	TRBJ1-3	NA	NA	CASSLKGEQWVKSSGNTIYF	TGTGCCAGCAGCTTAAAGGGTGAACAGTGGGTGAAGAGCTCTGGAAACACCATATATTTT
TRBV11-2	TRBJ2-7	many	NA	CASSPGTGSLSYEQYF	TGTGCCAGCAGCCCGGGGACGGGGAGTCTCTCCTACGAGCAGTACTTC